This T cell receptor beta chain was captured in a study of blood T cell repertoires in COVID-19 (dated by TCRdb to 2020 to 2021). General notes on the study: Samples covering the acute and convalescent phases of COVID-19 were provided by collaborators in the United States, Italy and Spain. The dataset comprised deeply sampled blood TCRbeta repertoires from subjects exposed to, actively infected with, or recovered from COVID-19. Where available, HLA class I and class II types were taken from metadata supplied by the sample provider and were not determined by assay-based typing. A de-identified subject ID, COVID-19 status, age in years and sex were almost always included in the sample metadata. The repertoires were released in a freely available public database intended as a resource for research on the immune response to SARS-CoV-2. Samples were obtained from the ongoing ImmuneRACE study (first 160 participants) and from some 1,300 subjects provided by 6 global collaborators. The material from the prospective study consisted of cDNA or gDNA derived from T cells, B-cell-depleted T cells, or PBMCs.

Each collaborating institution followed its own protocols to collect whole blood in K2EDTA tubes. Collaborator samples were shipped for TCRbeta analysis as frozen whole blood, isolated PBMCs, or DNA extracted from either sample type. TCRbeta CDR3 regions were amplified from genomic DNA by means of the immunoSEQ Assay, a bias-controlled multiplex PCR. As for the authors' bioinformatics: Nucleated cell counts per sample were estimated from amplification of reference gene primers within the assay. To quantify the absolute abundance of each unique TCRbeta CDR3 rearrangement, sequence reads were collapsed and filtered. For each sample, productive Simpson clonality was calculated as the square root of Simpson's diversity index over productive rearrangements. The immuneACCESS repertoire file appears here via TCRdb, limited to in-frame rearrangements. These files lack a portion of the clones; in checked studies, under half of the deficit traces to unresolved V genes, and the cause of the others is not known. That table gives V, J and clone size, and the DNA gave D and trimming. The sample yields under 250,000 clones; 80% to 85% were counted once. Clones ranked in the top ten supply less than 5.5% of the sample.

Remarks on this clone: What this receptor recognizes is not known. The record has no base qualities; no much larger clone is one base away.

Points the paper makes about the study in general: How much clinical and demographic metadata was included differed by source and by participant, and the metadata was provided uncurated.

V is pared back by 3 bases and J by 1 base, with 10 bases lying between the germline termini. Its CDR3 holds 14 amino acids, cysteine through phenylalanine. The DNA shown is the 42-base CDR3, in frame from base 1. The germline V gene encodes CDR1 KGHSH and CDR2 LQKENI. The sequencing input was peripheral blood. The source is a man between 50 and 59 years old with active or convalescent COVID-19. This chain is built from TRBV18 and TRBJ2-7; a confident D gene designation cannot be given. The sequenced DNA: TGTGCCAGCTCACCGACGGGTGGGTCCTACGAGCAGTACTTC. Translated, this is CASSPTGGSYEQYF.